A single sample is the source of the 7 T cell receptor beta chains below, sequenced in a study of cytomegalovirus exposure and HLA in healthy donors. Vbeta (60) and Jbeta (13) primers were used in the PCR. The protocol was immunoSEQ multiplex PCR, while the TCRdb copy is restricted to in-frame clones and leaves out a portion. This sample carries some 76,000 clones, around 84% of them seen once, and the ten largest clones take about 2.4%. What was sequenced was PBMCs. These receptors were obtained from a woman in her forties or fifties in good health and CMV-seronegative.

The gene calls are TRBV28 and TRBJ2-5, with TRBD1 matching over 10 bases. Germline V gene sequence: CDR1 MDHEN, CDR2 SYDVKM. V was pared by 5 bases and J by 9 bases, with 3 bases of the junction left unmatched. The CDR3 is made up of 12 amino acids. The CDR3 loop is CASSLGQGAQYF. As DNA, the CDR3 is TGTGCCAGCAGTCTAGGACAGGGGGCCCAGTACTTC.

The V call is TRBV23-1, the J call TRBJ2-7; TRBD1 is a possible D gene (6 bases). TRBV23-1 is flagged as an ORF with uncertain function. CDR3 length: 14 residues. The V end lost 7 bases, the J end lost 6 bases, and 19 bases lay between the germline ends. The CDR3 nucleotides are TGCGCCAGCACGGAACAGGGACCTTTGAGCGAGCAGTACGTC. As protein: CASTEQGPLSEQYV.

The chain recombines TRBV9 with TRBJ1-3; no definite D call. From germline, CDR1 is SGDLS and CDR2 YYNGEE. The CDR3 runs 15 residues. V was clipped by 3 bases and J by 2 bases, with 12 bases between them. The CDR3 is CASSDGLSPGNTIYF. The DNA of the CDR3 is TGTGCCAGCAGCGATGGACTGAGCCCTGGAAACACCATATATTTT. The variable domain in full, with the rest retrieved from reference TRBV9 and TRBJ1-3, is DSGVTQTPKHLITATGQRVTLRCSPRSGDLSVYWYQQSLDQGLQFLIQYYNGEERAKGNILERFSAQQFPDLHSELNLSSLELGDSALYFCASSDGLSPGNTIYFGEGSWLTVV.

The CDR3 loop reads CASSLVRQLNTEAFF. CDR3 DNA sequence: TGTGCCAGCAGCTTGGTACGACAGTTGAACACTGAAGCTTTCTTT. The V call is TRBV5-6, the J call TRBJ1-1; a weak D match, TRBD1 (5 bases). V lost 0 bases to trimming and J lost 0 bases, with 9 bases between them. The CDR3 is 15 amino acids. Per the germline V gene, CDR1 is SGHDT and CDR2 is YYEEEE.

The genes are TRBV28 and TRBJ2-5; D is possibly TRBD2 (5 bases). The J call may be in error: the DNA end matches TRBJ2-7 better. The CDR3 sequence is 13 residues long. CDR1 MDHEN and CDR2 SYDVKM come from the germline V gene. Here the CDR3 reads CASSHPGNYEQYF. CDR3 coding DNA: TGTGCCAGCAGCCATCCGGGAAACTACGAGCAGTACTTC.

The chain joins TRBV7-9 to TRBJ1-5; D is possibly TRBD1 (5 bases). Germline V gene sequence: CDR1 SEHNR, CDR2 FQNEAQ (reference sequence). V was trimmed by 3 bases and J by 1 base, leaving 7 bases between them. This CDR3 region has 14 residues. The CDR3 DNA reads TGTGCCAGCAGCTTCCAGGGAAGCAATCAGCCCCAGCATTTT. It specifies CASSFQGSNQPQHF.

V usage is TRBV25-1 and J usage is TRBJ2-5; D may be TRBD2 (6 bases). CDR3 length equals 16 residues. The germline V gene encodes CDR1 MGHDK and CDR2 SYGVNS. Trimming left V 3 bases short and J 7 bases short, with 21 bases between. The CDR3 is CASSEPSGEWGGTQYF. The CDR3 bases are TGTGCCAGCAGTGAGCCCTCGGGGGAGTGGGGAGGGACCCAGTACTTC. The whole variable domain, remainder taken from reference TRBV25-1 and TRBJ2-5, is EADIYQTPRYLVIGTGKKITLECSQTMGHDKMYWYQQDPGMELHLIHYSYGVNSTEKGDLSSESTVSRIRTEHFPLTLESARPSHTSQYLCASSEPSGEWGGTQYFGPGTRLLVL.